Listed below are T cell receptor beta chains from one sample, sequenced in a study of regulatory dendritic cells for organ transplantation. The protocol was immunoSEQ multiplex PCR, while the TCRdb copy is restricted to in-frame clones and leaves out a portion. The data contain 20,000 to 25,000 clones, 65% to 90% of them singletons. For these TCRs, the target antigens are not known. The sample taken for sequencing was naive CD4+ T cells from blood cultured with dendritic cells. The source of these receptors is a human donor in good health. Both conserved end residues are part of each CDR3. D genes are given only for firm matches. Some rows have no size entry. The others give once, few or many, or a class for an expanded clone.

d_call	clone_size	cdr3_length	v_call	j_call	cdr3_aa	cdr3_nt
TRBD2	-	15	TRBV5-1	TRBJ2-1	CASTVSSGRVSEQFF	TGCGCCAGCACGGTTTCTAGCGGGAGGGTAAGTGAGCAGTTCTTC
-	-	13	TRBV5-1	TRBJ1-2	CASSVSVPLGYTF	TGCGCCAGCAGCGTCAGCGTACCGCTAGGCTACACCTTC
-	-	16	TRBV4-2	TRBJ2-7	CASSQEVGSGTYEQYF	TGTGCCAGCAGCCAAGAAGTGGGATCAGGGACCTACGAGCAGTACTTC
TRBD1	-	16	TRBV5-1	TRBJ1-5	CASSLAPGGGGQPQHF	TGCGCCAGCAGCTTGGCCCCAGGGGGGGGTGGTCAGCCCCAGCATTTT
-	-	15	TRBV2	TRBJ2-7	CASSEGNPGLNEQYF	TGTGCCAGCAGTGAAGGAAATCCAGGGCTCAACGAGCAGTACTTC
-	few	15	TRBV11-3	TRBJ2-2	CASSLRSGAAGELFF	TGTGCCAGCTCCCTTAGATCGGGGGCCGCCGGGGAGCTGTTTTTT
TRBD2	once	14	TRBV25-1	TRBJ2-7	CASSDTSGSYEQYF	TGTGCCAGCAGTGACACTAGCGGATCCTACGAGCAGTACTTC
-	-	11	TRBV29-1	TRBJ2-3	CSVALLDTQYF	TGCAGCGTTGCCCTGTTGGATACGCAGTATTTT
-	-	16	TRBV7-2	TRBJ1-2	CASSLAPTASLYGYTF	TGTGCCAGCAGCTTAGCGCCGACAGCGTCCCTCTATGGCTACACCTTC
-	once	12	TRBV2	TRBJ1-4	CASSEASEKLFF	TGTGCCAGCAGTGAAGCCAGCGAAAAACTGTTTTTT
-	-	15	TRBV7-9	TRBJ1-4	CASSSSIATNEKLFF	TGTGCCAGCAGCTCATCCATAGCAACTAATGAAAAACTGTTTTTT
-	-	14	TRBV7-8	TRBJ2-5	CASSGMWTQETQYF	TGTGCCAGCAGCGGAATGTGGACCCAAGAGACCCAGTACTTC
TRBD1	-	14	TRBV5-1	TRBJ2-7	CASSQTTGSYEQYF	TGCGCCAGCAGCCAGACGACAGGGAGCTACGAGCAGTACTTC
-	few	15	TRBV10-3	TRBJ1-1	CAISEFQGPNTEAFF	TGTGCCATCAGTGAGTTCCAGGGTCCTAACACTGAAGCTTTCTTT
TRBD2	-	16	TRBV5-1	TRBJ2-3	CASSYRKRESTDTQYF	TGCGCCAGCAGCTACAGAAAGCGGGAGTCCACAGATACGCAGTATTTT
-	-	15	TRBV15	TRBJ1-5	CATSSAQGSGQPQHF	TGTGCCACCAGCAGCGCTCAGGGATCGGGGCAGCCCCAGCATTTT
TRBD2	few	19	TRBV10-1	TRBJ2-1	CASSEVVGSGRKGSNEQFF	TGCGCCAGCAGTGAGGTGGTTGGGAGCGGGAGGAAGGGAAGCAATGAGCAGTTCTTC
-	once	17	TRBV14	TRBJ1-4	CASSQVSRGSSNEKLFF	TGTGCCAGCAGCCAAGTTAGCCGTGGCAGCTCCAATGAAAAACTGTTTTTT
-	-	14	TRBV2	TRBJ1-1	CASTQTPGLTEAFF	TGTGCCAGCACCCAAACTCCGGGACTCACTGAAGCTTTCTTT
-	few	12	TRBV30	TRBJ1-1	CAWKQGGPEAFF	TGTGCCTGGAAGCAGGGTGGACCTGAAGCTTTCTTT
-	once	16	TRBV5-4	TRBJ1-6	CASSSGDTRGGSPLHF	TGTGCCAGCAGCTCGGGTGACACCCGTGGCGGTTCACCCCTCCACTTT
-	-	15	TRBV25-1	TRBJ1-2	CASSRDLGGNYGYTF	TGTGCCAGCAGCAGAGATCTTGGGGGGAACTATGGCTACACCTTC
-	-	15	TRBV5-5	TRBJ2-1	CASSSLRLDYGEQFF	TGTGCCAGCAGTTCATTACGGCTAGATTATGGTGAGCAGTTCTTC
TRBD2	-	17	TRBV27	TRBJ2-7	CASSASGRVERTYEQYF	TGTGCCAGCAGCGCTAGCGGGAGAGTGGAGAGGACCTACGAGCAGTACTTC
-	-	15	TRBV7-2	TRBJ1-3	CASSLRGIAGNTIYF	TGTGCCAGCAGCTTACGGGGGATTGCTGGAAACACCATATATTTT
-	-	13	TRBV18	TRBJ1-5	CASQAAGNQPQHF	TGTGCCAGCCAAGCGGCGGGCAATCAGCCCCAGCATTTT
TRBD2	-	17	TRBV7-8	TRBJ2-5	CASSLVVFAGEGETQYF	TGTGCCAGCAGCTTAGTGGTTTTCGCGGGAGAGGGAGAGACCCAGTACTTC
-	-	14	TRBV28	TRBJ1-2	CASRQYRVPYGYTF	TGTGCCAGCAGGCAATACAGGGTACCGTATGGCTACACCTTC
-	once	14	TRBV5-8	TRBJ2-1	CASSLGTVYNEQFF	TGTGCCAGCAGCTTAGGAACGGTTTACAATGAGCAGTTCTTC
TRBD2	-	17	TRBV4-3	TRBJ2-2	CASSPFVTSGYTGELFF	TGCGCCAGCAGCCCGTTTGTGACTAGCGGCTACACCGGGGAGCTGTTTTTT
TRBD1	-	16	TRBV18	TRBJ2-5	CASSPRTGTQRQTQYF	TGTGCCAGCTCACCTAGGACAGGGACTCAAAGGCAGACCCAGTACTTC
-	-	13	TRBV6-5	TRBJ1-4	CASSYVPNEKLFF	TGTGCCAGCAGTTACGTTCCTAATGAAAAACTGTTTTTT
-	-	14	TRBV30	TRBJ2-2	CAWSVLANTGELFF	TGTGCCTGGAGTGTTCTAGCTAACACCGGGGAGCTGTTTTTT
-	-	14	TRBV15	TRBJ1-1	CATSRGGRDTEAFF	TGTGCCACCAGCAGAGGGGGGCGAGACACTGAAGCTTTCTTT
-	-	16	TRBV7-6	TRBJ1-6	CASSLRQSSYNSPLHF	TGTGCCAGCAGCTTAAGACAGAGCTCCTATAATTCACCCCTCCACTTT
-	-	16	TRBV28	TRBJ1-1	CASSSTPPLMNTEAFF	TGTGCCAGCAGTTCAACCCCGCCTTTAATGAACACTGAAGCTTTCTTT
TRBD1	-	17	TRBV7-9	TRBJ1-1	CASSSRTGVRTNTEAFF	TGTGCCAGCAGCTCCAGGACAGGGGTTAGGACGAACACTGAAGCTTTCTTT
TRBD1	-	16	TRBV5-5	TRBJ2-5	CASSRGSRGLQETQYF	TGTGCCAGCAGCCGGGGGTCCAGGGGGCTTCAAGAGACCCAGTACTTC
TRBD1	-	15	TRBV18	TRBJ1-2	CASSRTGGGSYGYTF	TGTGCCAGCTCACGGACAGGGGGCGGCTCCTATGGCTACACCTTC
TRBD1	-	12	TRBV6-5	TRBJ2-5	CASTTGMGTQYF	TGTGCCTCCACGACAGGGATGGGGACCCAGTACTTC
-	-	14	TRBV6-1	TRBJ1-2	CASSATIETYGYTF	TGTGCCAGCAGTGCGACGATCGAAACCTATGGCTACACCTTC
TRBD2	-	17	TRBV4-3	TRBJ2-5	CAGPDPQGGFLRETQYF	TGCGCCGGCCCGGATCCCCAGGGAGGGTTTCTGAGAGAGACCCAGTACTTC
-	-	15	TRBV6-5	TRBJ2-3	CASSYRPGRTDTQYF	TGTGCCAGCAGTTACCGGCCAGGGAGGACAGATACGCAGTATTTT
-	-	15	TRBV25-1	TRBJ2-1	CASSAFSLFEGEQFF	TGTGCCAGCAGTGCTTTTAGTTTGTTCGAGGGTGAGCAGTTCTTC
TRBD2	-	17	TRBV7-2	TRBJ2-3	CASSVGLAGGVGDTQYF	TGTGCCAGCAGCGTGGGACTAGCGGGAGGAGTTGGAGATACGCAGTATTTT
-	once	13	TRBV9	TRBJ2-1	CASSVERGNEQFF	TGTGCCAGCAGCGTAGAAAGGGGGAATGAGCAGTTCTTC
TRBD2	-	15	TRBV5-5	TRBJ2-7	CASDMGGSFSYEQYF	TGTGCCAGCGATATGGGGGGGTCGTTCTCCTACGAGCAGTACTTC
-	few	16	TRBV18	TRBJ1-4	CASSLNTGTENEKLFF	TGTGCCAGCTCACTAAACACCGGGACCGAGAATGAAAAACTGTTTTTT
TRBD2	once	17	TRBV4-3	TRBJ2-1	CASSQGSHGTIYNEQFF	TGCGCCAGCAGCCAAGGTTCCCACGGGACTATATACAATGAGCAGTTCTTC
TRBD1	few	14	TRBV7-2	TRBJ1-5	CASSSRGRDQPQHF	TGTGCCAGCAGCTCCAGGGGGCGCGATCAGCCCCAGCATTTT
-	once	14	TRBV7-8	TRBJ2-3	CASSLARRTDTQYF	TGTGCCAGCAGCTTAGCGCGCCGCACAGATACGCAGTATTTT
-	-	12	TRBV27	TRBJ2-7	CASGMAAREQYF	TGTGCCAGCGGAATGGCAGCTCGCGAGCAGTACTTC
-	few	14	TRBV28	TRBJ1-6	CASRPYQGSSPLHF	TGTGCCAGCAGGCCTTACCAGGGGAGTTCACCCCTCCACTTT
-	-	15	TRBV9	TRBJ1-5	CASSVDGGGNQPQHF	TGTGCCAGCAGCGTAGATGGGGGGGGCAATCAGCCCCAGCATTTT
-	-	14	TRBV30	TRBJ2-7	CAWSVSPPSYEQYF	TGTGCCTGGAGCGTCAGCCCCCCCTCCTACGAGCAGTACTTC
-	-	15	TRBV6-1	TRBJ1-2	CASRLNRITNYGYTF	TGTGCCAGCAGGCTGAACAGAATCACTAACTATGGCTACACCTTC